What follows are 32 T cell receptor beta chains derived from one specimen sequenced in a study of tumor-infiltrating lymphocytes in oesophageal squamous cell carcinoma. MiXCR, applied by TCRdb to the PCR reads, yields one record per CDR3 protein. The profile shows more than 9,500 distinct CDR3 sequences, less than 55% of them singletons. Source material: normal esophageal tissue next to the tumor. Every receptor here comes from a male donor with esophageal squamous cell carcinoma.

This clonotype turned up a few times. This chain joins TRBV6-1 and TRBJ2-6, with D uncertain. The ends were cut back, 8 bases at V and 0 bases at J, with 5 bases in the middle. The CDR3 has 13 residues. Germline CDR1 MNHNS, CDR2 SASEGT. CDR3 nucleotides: TGTGCCAGCGTGTACTCTGGGGCCAACGTCCTGACTTTC. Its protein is CASVYSGANVLTF.

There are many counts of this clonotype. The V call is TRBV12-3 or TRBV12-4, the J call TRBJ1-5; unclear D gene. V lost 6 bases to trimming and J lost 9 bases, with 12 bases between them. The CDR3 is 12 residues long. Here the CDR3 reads CASSLSEGPQHF. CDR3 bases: TGTGCCAGCAGCTTATCCGAAGGGCCCCAGCATTTT.

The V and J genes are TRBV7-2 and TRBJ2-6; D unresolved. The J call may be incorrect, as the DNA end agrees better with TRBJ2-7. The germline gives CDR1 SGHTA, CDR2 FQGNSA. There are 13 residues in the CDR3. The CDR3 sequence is CASSLIHGNEQYF. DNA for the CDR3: TGTGCCAGCAGCTTAATCCACGGCAATGAGCAGTACTTC.

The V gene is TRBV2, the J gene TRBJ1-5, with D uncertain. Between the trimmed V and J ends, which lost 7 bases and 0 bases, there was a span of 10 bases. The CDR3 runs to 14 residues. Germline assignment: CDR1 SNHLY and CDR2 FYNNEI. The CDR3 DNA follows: TGTGCCAGCAAAGGGCCAGATAGCAATCAGCCCCAGCATTTT. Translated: CASKGPDSNQPQHF.

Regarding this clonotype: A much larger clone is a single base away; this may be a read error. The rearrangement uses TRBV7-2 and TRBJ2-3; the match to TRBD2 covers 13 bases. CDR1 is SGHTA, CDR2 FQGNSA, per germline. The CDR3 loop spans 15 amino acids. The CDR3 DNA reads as TGTGCCAGCAGGCGGACTAGCGGGAGCACATATACGCAGTATTTT. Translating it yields CASRRTSGSTYTQYF.

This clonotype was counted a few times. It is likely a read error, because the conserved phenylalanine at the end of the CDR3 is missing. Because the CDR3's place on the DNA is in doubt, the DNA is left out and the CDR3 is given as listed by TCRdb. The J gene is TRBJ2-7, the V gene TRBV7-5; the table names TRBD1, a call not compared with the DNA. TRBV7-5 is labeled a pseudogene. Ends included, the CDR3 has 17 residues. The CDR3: CISVPEGQSNYGYTFGS.

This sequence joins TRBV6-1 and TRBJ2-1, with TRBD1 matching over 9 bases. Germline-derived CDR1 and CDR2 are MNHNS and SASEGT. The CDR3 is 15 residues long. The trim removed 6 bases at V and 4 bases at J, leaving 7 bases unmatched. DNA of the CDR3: TGTGCCAGCAGGCCGGGACAGGGCCCTTACAATGAGCAGTTCTTC. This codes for CASRPGQGPYNEQFF.

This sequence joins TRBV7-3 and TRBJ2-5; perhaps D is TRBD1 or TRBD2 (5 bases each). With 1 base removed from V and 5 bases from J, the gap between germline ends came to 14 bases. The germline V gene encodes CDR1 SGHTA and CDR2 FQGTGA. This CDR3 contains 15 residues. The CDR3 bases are TGTGCCAGCAGCTTAAGTGGCCCGGGACGTGAGACCCAGTACTTC. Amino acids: CASSLSGPGRETQYF. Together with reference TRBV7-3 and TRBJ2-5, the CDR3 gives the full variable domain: GAGVSQTPSNKVTEKGKYVELRCDPISGHTALYWYRQSLGQGPEFLIYFQGTGAADDSGLPNDRFFAVRPEGSVSTLKIQRTERGDSAVYLCASSLSGPGRETQYFGPGTRLLVL.

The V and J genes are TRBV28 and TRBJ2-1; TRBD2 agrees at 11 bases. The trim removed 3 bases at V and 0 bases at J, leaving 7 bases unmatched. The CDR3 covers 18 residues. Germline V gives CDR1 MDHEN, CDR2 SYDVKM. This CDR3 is CASSFPGTSGYSYNEQFF. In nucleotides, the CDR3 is TGTGCCAGCAGTTTCCCCGGGACTAGCGGATACTCCTACAATGAGCAGTTCTTC.

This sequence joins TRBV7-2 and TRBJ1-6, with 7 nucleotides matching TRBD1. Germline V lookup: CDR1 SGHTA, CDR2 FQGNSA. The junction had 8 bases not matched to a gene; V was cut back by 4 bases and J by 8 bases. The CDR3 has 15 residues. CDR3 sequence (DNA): TGTGCCAGCAGCTGGGGACAGTCGAACGATTCACCCCTCCACTTT. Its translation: CASSWGQSNDSPLHF. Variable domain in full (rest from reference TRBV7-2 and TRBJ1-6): GAGVSQSPSNKVTEKGKDVELRCDPISGHTALYWYRQSLGQGLEFLIYFQGNSAPDKSGLPSDRFSAERTGGSVSTLTIQRTQQEDSAVYLCASSWGQSNDSPLHFGNGTRLTVT.

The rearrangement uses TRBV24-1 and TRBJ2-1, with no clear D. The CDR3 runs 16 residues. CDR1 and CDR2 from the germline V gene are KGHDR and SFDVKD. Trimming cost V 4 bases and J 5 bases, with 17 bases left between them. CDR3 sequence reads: CATSEGSARSHNEQFF. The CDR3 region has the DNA TGTGCCACCAGTGAGGGATCTGCCCGATCCCACAATGAGCAGTTCTTC.

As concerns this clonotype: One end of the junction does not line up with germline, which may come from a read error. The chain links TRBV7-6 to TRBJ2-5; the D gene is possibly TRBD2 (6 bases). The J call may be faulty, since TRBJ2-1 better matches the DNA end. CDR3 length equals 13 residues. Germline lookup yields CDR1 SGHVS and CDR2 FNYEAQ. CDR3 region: CASSLTGTGEQFF. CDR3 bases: TGTGCTAGCAGCCTCACCGGGACTGGGGAGCAGTTCTTC.

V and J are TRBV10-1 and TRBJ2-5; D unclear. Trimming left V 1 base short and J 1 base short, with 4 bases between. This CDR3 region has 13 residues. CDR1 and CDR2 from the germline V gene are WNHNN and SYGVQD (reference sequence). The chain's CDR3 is CASSEFIQETQYF. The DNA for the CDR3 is TGCGCCAGCAGTGAGTTTATCCAAGAGACCCAGTACTTC.

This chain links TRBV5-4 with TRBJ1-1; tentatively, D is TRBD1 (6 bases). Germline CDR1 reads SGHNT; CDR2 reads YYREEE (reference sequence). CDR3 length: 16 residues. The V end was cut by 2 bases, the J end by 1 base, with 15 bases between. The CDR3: CASSFGSGVANTEAFF. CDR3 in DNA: TGTGCCAGCAGCTTTGGTTCAGGGGTTGCGAACACTGAAGCTTTCTTT.

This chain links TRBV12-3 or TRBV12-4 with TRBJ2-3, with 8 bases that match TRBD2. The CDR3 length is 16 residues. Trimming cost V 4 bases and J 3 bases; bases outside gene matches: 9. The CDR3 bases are TGTGCCAGCAGTTCCGGGACTAGACGAGGGACAGATACGCAGTATTTT. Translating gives CASSSGTRRGTDTQYF.

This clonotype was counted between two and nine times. The CDR3 DNA reads as TGTGCCAGCAGCTTAGCGGGACTAGCGGGAGAGACCCAGTACTTC. Its protein product is CASSLAGLAGETQYF. The chain is built from TRBV7-6 and TRBJ2-3; 12 bases align to TRBD2. Near its end, the DNA agrees better with TRBJ2-5, so the J call may be wrong. The CDR3 covers 15 residues. Germline lookup yields CDR1 SGHVS and CDR2 FNYEAQ.

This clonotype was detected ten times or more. The CDR3 nucleotides are TGTGCCAGTAGTATTAGGGCGGGAGGAGGTTACAATGAGCAGTTCTTC. Its translation: CASSIRAGGGYNEQFF. The gene calls are TRBV19 and TRBJ2-1; 8 bases line up with TRBD2. This CDR3 has 16 residues. Trimming removed 3 bases from V and 4 bases from J; junction bases left unmatched: 8. Per germline, CDR1 LNHDA and CDR2 SQIVND (reference sequence).

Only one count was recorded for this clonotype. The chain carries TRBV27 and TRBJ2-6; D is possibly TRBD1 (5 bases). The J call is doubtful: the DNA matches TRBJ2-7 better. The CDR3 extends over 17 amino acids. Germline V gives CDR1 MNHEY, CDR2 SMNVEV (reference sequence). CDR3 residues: CASSSHPPREKSYEQYF. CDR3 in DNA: TGTGCCAGCAGTTCTCACCCCCCCAGGGAAAAAAGCTACGAGCAGTACTTC.

The CDR3 region is CASKLGLDPEQYF. The CDR3 nucleotides read TGTGCCAGCAAGCTGGGACTAGACCCAGAGCAGTACTTC. The genes are TRBV2 and TRBJ1-2, with 8 positions matching TRBD2. The DNA end favors TRBJ2-7, so the J call may be wrong. This CDR3 is 13 amino acids long. Germline loops: CDR1 SNHLY, CDR2 FYNNEI.

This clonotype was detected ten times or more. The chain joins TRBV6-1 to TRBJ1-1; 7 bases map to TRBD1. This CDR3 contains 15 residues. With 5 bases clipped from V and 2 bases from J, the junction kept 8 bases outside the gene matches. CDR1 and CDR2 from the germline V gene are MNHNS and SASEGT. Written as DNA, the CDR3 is TGTGCCAGCAGTAGGGAGGGACAGTTAAACACTGAAGCTTTCTTT. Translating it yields CASSREGQLNTEAFF.

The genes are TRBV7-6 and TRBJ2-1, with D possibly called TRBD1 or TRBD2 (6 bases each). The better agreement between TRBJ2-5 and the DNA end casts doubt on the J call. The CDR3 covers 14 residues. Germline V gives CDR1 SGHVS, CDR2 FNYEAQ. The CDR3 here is CASRTQGAGETQYF. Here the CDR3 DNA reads TGTGCCAGCAGAACACAGGGTGCGGGGGAGACCCAGTACTTC.

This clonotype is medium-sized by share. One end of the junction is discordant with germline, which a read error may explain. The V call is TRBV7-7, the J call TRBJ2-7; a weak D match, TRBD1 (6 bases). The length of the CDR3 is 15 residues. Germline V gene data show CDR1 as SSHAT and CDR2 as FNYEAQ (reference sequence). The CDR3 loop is CASSLDWTDSYEQYF. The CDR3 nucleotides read TGTGCTAGCAGCTTAGATTGGACAGACTCCTACGAGCAGTACTTC.

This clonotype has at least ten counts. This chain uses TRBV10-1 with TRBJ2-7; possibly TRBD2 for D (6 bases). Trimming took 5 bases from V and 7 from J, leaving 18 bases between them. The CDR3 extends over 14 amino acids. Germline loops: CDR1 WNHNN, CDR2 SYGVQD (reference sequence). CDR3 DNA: TGCGCCAGCAGTCCTTCGGGAGTTCGGGGGGAGCAGTACTTC. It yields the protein CASSPSGVRGEQYF.

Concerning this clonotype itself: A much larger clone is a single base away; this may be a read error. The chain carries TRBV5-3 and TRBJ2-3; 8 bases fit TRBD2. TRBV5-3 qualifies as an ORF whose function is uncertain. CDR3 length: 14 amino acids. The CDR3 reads CASSFQNSGATQYF. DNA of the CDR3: TGTGCCAGCAGCTTCCAGAATAGCGGGGCTACGCAGTATTTT.

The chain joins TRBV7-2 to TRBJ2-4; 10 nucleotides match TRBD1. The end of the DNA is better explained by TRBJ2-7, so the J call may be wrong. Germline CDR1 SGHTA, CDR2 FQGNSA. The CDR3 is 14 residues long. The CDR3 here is CASSLDRGYYEQYF. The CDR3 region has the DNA TGTGCCAGCAGCTTGGACAGGGGGTACTACGAGCAGTACTTC.

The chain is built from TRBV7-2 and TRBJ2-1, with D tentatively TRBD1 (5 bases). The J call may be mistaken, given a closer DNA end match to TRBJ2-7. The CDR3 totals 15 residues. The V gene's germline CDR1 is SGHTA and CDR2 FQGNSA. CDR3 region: CASSLGRGPYNEQYF. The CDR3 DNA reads TGTGCCAGCAGCTTAGGTAGGGGCCCCTACAATGAGCAGTACTTC.

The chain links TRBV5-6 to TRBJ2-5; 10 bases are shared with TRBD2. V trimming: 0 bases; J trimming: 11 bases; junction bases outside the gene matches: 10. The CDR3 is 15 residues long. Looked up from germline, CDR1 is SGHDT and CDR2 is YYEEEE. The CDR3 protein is CASSLGTSGGWEQYF. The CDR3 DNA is TGTGCCAGCAGCTTGGGGACTAGCGGAGGATGGGAGCAGTACTTC.

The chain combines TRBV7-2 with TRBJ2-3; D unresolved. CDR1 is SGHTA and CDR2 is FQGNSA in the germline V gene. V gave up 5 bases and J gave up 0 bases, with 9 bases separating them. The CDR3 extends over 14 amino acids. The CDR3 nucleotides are TGTGCCAGCAGCACCACTACTAGCACAGATACGCAGTATTTT. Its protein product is CASSTTTSTDTQYF.

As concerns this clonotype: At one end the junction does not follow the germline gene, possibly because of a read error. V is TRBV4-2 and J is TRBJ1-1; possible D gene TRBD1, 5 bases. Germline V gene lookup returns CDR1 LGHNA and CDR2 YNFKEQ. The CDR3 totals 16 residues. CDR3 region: CASSQDRLAGLVEKFF. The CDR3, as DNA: TGTGCCAGCAGCCAGGATCGACTAGCGGGGCTAGTCGAGAAGTTCTTC.

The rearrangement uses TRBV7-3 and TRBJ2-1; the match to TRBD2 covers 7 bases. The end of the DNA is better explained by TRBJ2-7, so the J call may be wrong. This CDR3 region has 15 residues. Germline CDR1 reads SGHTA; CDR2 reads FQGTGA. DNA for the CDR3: TGTGCCAGCAGCTTAACGGGAGGGAACTCCTACGAGCAGTACTTC. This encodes CASSLTGGNSYEQYF.

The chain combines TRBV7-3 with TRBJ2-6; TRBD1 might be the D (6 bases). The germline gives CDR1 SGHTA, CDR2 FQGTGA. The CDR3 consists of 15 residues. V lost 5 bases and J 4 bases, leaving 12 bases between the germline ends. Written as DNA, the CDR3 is TGTGCCAGCAGCGTCACAGGGAGCGGGGCCAACGTCCTGACTTTC. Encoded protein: CASSVTGSGANVLTF.

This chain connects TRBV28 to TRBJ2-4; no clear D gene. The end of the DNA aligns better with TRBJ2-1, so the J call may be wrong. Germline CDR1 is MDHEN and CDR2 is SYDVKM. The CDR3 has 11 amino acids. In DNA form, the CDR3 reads TGTGCCAGCAGTTTCCAGGCCGGGCAGTTCTTC. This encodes CASSFQAGQFF.